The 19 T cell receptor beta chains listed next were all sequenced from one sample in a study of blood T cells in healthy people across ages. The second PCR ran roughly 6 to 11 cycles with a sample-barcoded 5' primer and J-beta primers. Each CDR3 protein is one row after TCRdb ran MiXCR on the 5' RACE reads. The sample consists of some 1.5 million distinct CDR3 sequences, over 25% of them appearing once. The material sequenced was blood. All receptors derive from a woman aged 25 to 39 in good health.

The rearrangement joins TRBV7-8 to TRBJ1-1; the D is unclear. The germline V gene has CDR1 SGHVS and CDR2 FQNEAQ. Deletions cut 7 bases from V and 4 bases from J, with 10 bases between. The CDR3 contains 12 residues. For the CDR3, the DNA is TGTGCCAGCATCTATCAGGTCACTGAAGCTTTCTTT. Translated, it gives CASIYQVTEAFF.

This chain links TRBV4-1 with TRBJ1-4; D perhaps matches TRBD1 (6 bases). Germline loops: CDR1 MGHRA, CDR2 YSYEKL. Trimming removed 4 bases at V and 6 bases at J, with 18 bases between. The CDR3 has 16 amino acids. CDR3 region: CASSLTPGTSDEKLFF. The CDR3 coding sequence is TGCGCCAGCAGCCTTACCCCCGGGACATCAGATGAAAAACTGTTTTTT.

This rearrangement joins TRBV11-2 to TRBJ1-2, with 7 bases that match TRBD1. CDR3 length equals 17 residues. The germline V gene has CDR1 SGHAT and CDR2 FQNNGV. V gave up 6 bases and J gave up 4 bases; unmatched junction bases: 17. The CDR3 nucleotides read TGTGCCAGCAGGCGACCGGGTGTGGGACAGAGGGCCTATGGCTACACCTTC. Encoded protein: CASRRPGVGQRAYGYTF.

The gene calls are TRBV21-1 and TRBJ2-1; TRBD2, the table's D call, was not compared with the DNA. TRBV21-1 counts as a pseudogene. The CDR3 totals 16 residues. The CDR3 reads CASTTGSGQTYNEQFF. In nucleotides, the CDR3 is TGTGCCAGCACCACGGGATCGGGCCAAACCTACAATGAGCAGTTCTTC.

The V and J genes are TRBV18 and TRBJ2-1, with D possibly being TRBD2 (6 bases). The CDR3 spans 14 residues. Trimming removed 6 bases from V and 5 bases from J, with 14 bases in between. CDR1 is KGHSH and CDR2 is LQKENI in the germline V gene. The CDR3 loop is CASSLQRANNEQFF. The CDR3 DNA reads TGTGCCAGCTCCCTTCAGCGGGCGAACAATGAGCAGTTCTTC.

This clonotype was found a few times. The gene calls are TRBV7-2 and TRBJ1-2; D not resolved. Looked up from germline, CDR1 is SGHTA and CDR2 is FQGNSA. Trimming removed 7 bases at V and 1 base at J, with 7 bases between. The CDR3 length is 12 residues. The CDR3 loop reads CASTTFNYGYTF. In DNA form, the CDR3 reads TGTGCCAGCACGACTTTTAACTATGGCTACACCTTC.

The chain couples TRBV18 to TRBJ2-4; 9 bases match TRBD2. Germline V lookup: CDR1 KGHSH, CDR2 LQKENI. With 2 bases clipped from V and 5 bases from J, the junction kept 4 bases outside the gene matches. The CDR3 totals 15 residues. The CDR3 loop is CASSPAGGSQNIQYF. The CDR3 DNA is TGTGCCAGCTCACCAGCGGGGGGGTCCCAAAACATTCAGTACTTC.

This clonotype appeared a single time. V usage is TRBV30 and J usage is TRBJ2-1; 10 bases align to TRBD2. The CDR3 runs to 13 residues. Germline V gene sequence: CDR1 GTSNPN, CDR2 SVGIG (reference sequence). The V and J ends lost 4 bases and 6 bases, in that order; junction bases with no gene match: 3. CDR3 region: CAWKGLACNEQFF. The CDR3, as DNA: TGTGCCTGGAAGGGACTAGCGTGCAATGAGCAGTTCTTC.

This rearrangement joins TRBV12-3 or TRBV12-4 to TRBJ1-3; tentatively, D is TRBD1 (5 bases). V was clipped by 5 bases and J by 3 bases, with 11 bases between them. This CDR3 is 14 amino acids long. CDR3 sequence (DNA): TGTGCCAGCAGTGCCGGGACGTATGGAAACACCATATATTTT. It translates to CASSAGTYGNTIYF.

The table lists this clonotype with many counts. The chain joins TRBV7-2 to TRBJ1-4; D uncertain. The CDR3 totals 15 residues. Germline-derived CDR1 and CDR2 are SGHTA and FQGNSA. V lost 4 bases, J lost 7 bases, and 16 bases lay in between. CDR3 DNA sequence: TGTGCCAGCAGCTCGGACGGACCGTTACGTGAAAAACTGTTTTTT. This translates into CASSSDGPLREKLFF.

CDR3 in DNA: TGCAGTGCCGAGTTTGGGACTAGTCTTACAGATACGCAGTATTTT. Amino acids: CSAEFGTSLTDTQYF. J is TRBJ2-3 and V is TRBV20-1; 8 bases match TRBD2. Trimming at V came to 6 bases and at J to 3 bases, leaving 11 bases not matched to a gene. The CDR3 spans 15 residues. Looked up from germline, CDR1 is DFQATT and CDR2 is SNEGSKA (reference sequence).

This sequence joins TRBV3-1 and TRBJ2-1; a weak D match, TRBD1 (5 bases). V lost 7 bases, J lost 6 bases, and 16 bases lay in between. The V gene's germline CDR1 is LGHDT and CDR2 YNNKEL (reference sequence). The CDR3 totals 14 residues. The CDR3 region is CASTRRDSSNEQFF. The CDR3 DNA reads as TGTGCCAGCACCAGAAGAGACAGCTCCAATGAGCAGTTCTTC.

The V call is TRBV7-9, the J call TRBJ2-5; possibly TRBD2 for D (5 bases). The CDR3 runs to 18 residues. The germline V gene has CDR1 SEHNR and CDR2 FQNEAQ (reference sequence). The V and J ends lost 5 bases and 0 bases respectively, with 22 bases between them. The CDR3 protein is CASSVPSPTGMYQETQYF. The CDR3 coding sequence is TGTGCCAGCAGCGTACCCTCGCCGACGGGGATGTACCAAGAGACCCAGTACTTC.

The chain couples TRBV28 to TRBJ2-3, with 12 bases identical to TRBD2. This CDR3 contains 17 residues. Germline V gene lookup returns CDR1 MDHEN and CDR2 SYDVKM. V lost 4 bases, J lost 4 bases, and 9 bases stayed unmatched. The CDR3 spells CASSSSASGGAADTQYF. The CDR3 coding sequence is TGTGCCAGCAGTTCCTCGGCTAGCGGGGGGGCCGCAGATACGCAGTATTTT.

In nucleotides, the CDR3 is TGTGCCAGCTCTGCTCCCTCCTCTGGTACGCAGTATTTT. Amino acid sequence: CASSAPSSGTQYF. The chain uses TRBV18 and TRBJ2-3; D is unresolved. Between the trimmed V and J ends, which lost 6 bases and 8 bases, there was a span of 15 bases. Per germline, CDR1 KGHSH and CDR2 LQKENI. The CDR3 spans 13 residues.

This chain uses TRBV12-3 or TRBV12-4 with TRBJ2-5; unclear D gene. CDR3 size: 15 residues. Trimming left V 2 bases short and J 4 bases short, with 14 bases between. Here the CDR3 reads CASSLKGSWVETQYF. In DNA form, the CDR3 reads TGTGCCAGCAGTTTAAAAGGAAGCTGGGTAGAGACCCAGTACTTC.

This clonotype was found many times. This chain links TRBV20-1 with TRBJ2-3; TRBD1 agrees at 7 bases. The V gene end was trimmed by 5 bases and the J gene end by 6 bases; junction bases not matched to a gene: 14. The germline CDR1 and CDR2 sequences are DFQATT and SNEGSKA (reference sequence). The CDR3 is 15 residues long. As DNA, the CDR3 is TGCAGTGCTGTCCCCTGGATAGGGGGCAGGGATACGCAGTATTTT. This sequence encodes CSAVPWIGGRDTQYF.

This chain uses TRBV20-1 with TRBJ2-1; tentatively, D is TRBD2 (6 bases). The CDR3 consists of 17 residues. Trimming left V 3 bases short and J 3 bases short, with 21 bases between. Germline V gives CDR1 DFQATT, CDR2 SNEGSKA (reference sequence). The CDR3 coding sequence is TGCAGTGCTAGGATGGCCCCTCGGGGGACGGTCTACAATGAGCAGTTCTTC. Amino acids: CSARMAPRGTVYNEQFF.

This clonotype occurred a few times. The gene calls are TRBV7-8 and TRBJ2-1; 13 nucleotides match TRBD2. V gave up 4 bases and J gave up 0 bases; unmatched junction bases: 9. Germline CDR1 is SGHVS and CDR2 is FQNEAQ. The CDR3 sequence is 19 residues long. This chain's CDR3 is CASSSDSRLAGGSYNEQFF. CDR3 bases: TGTGCCAGCAGCTCCGACAGCAGACTAGCGGGAGGCTCCTACAATGAGCAGTTCTTC.